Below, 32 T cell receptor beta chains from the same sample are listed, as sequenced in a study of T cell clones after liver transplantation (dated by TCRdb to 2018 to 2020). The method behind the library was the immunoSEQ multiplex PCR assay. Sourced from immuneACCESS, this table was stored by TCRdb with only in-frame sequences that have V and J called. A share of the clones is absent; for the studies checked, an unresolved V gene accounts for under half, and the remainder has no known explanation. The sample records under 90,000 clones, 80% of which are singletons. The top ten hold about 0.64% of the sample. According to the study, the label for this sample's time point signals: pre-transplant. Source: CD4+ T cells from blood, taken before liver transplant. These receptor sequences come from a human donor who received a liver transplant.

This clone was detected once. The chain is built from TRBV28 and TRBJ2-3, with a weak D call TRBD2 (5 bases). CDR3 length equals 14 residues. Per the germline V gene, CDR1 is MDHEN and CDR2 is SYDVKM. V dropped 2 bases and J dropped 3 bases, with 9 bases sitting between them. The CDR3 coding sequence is TGTGCCAGCAGTTTACCAGCGGAGACAGATACGCAGTATTTT. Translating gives CASSLPAETDTQYF.

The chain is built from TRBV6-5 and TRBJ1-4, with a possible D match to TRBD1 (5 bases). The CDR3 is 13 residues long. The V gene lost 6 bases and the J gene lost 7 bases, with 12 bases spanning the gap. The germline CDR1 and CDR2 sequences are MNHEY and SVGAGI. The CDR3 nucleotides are TGTGCCAGCAGAGCGAGGGGCGGTGAAAAACTGTTTTTT. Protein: CASRARGGEKLFF.

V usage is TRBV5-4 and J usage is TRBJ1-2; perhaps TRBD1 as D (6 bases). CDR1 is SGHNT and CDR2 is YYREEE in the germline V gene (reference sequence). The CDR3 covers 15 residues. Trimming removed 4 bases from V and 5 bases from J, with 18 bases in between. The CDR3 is CASSPPGGLRYGYTF. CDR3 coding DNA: TGTGCCAGCAGCCCTCCCGGGGGGCTGAGGTATGGCTACACCTTC.

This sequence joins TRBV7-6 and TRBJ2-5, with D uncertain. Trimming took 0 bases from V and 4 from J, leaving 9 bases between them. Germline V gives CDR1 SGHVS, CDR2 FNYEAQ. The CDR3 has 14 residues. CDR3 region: CASSLAGLGETQYF. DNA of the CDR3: TGTGCCAGCAGCTTAGCGGGGTTAGGAGAGACCCAGTACTTC. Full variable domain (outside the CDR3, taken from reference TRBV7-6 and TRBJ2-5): GAGVSQSPRYKVTKRGQDVALRCDPISGHVSLYWYRQALGQGPEFLTYFNYEAQQDKSGLPNDRFSAERPEGSISTLTIQRTEQRDSAMYRCASSLAGLGETQYFGPGTRLLVL.

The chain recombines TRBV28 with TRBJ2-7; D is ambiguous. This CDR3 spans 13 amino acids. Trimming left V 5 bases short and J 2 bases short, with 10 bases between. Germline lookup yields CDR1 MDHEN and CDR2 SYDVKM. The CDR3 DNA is TGTGCCAGCAGTAGGGCAGGCACCTACGAGCAGTACTTC. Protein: CASSRAGTYEQYF.

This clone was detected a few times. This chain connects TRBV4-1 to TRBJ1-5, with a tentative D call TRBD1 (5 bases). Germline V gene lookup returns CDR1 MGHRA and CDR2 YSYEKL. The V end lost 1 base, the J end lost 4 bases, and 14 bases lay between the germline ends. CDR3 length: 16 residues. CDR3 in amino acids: CASSQVMGRSNQPQHF. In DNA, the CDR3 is TGCGCCAGCAGCCAAGTGATGGGACGGAGTAATCAGCCCCAGCATTTT.

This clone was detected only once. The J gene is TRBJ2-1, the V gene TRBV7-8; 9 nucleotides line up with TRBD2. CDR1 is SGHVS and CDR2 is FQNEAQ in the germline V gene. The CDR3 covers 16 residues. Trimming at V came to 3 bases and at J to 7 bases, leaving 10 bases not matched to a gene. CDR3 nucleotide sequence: TGTGCCAGCAGCTTTGAAATCATTCTAGCGGGGAATGAGCAGTTCTTC. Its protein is CASSFEIILAGNEQFF. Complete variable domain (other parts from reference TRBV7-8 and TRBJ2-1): GAGVSQSPRYKVAKRGQDVALRCDPISGHVSLFWYQQALGQGPEFLTYFQNEAQLDKSGLPSDRFFAERPEGSVSTLKIQRTQQEDSAVYLCASSFEIILAGNEQFFGPGTRLTVL.

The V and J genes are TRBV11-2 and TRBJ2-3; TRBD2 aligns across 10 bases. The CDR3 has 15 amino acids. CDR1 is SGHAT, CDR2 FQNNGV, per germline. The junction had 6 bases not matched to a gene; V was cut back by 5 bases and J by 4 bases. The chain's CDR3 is CASSPGTSAPDTQYF. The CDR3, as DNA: TGTGCCAGCAGCCCGGGGACTAGCGCCCCAGATACGCAGTATTTT.

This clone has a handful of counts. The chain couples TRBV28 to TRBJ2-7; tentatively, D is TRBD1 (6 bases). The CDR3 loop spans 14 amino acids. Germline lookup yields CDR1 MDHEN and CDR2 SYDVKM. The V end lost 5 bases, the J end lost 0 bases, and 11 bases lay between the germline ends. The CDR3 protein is CASSTRQASYEQYF. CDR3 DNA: TGTGCCAGCAGTACACGACAGGCCTCCTACGAGCAGTACTTC.

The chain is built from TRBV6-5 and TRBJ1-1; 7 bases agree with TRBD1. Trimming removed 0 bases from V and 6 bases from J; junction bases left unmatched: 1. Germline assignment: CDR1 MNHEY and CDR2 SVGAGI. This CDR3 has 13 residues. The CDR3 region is CASSYSGGPEAFF. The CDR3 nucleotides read TGTGCCAGCAGTTACTCAGGGGGCCCTGAAGCTTTCTTT.

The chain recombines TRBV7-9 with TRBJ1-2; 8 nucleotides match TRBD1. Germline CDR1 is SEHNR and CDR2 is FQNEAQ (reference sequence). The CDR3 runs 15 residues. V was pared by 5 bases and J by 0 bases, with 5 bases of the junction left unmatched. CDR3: CASSTQGAPNYGYTF. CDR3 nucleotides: TGTGCCAGCAGCACCCAGGGGGCTCCTAACTATGGCTACACCTTC.

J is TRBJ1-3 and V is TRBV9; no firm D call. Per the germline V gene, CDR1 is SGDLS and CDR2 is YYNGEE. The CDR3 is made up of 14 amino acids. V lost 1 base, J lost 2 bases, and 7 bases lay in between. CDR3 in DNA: TGTGCCAGCAGCGTACGGAGCACTGGAAACACCATATATTTT. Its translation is CASSVRSTGNTIYF.

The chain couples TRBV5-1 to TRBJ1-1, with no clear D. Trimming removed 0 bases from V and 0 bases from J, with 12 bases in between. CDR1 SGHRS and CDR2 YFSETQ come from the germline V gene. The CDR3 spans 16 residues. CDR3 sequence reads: CASSLGRSLLNTEAFF. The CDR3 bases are TGCGCCAGCAGCTTGGGAAGGAGCCTACTGAACACTGAAGCTTTCTTT.

CDR3 sequence: CASSDPYTDTQYF. DNA for the CDR3: TGTGCCAGCAGCGACCCTTACACAGATACGCAGTATTTT. The rearrangement links TRBV9 to TRBJ2-3; unclear D gene. The CDR3 runs 13 residues. Germline-derived CDR1 and CDR2 are SGDLS and YYNGEE. Trimming left V 3 bases short and J 2 bases short, with 7 bases between.

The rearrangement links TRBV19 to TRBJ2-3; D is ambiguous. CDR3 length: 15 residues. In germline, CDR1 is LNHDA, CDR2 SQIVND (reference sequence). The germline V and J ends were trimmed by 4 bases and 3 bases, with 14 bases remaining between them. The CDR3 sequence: CASSSQLVVTDTQYF. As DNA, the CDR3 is TGTGCCAGTAGTAGTCAGTTGGTGGTGACAGATACGCAGTATTTT.

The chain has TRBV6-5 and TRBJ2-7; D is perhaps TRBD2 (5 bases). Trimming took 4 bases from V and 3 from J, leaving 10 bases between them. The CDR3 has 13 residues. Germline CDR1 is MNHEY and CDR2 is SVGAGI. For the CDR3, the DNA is TGTGCCAGCAGTTCCGGACTTAACTACGAGCAGTACTTC. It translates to CASSSGLNYEQYF.

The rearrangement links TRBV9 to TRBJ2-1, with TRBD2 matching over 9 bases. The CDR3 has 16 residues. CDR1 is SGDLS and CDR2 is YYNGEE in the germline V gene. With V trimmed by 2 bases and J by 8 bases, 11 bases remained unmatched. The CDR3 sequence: CASSVMGTSSLHEQFF. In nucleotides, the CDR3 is TGTGCCAGCAGCGTGATGGGGACTAGCAGCCTCCATGAGCAGTTCTTC.

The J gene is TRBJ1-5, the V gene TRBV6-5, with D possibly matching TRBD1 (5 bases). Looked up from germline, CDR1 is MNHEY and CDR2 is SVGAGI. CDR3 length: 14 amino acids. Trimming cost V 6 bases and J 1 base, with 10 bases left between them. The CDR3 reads CASSPWDSNQPQHF. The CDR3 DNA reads TGTGCCAGCAGCCCCTGGGACAGCAATCAGCCCCAGCATTTT.

The CDR3 bases are TGTGCCAGCAGCGTCGATTCGACGGGTACTGTGGCAGAGCAGTACTTC. Translation gives CASSVDSTGTVAEQYF. The chain links TRBV9 to TRBJ2-7; D call uncertain. V was clipped by 2 bases and J by 7 bases, with 22 bases between them. The V gene's germline CDR1 is SGDLS and CDR2 YYNGEE. The CDR3 runs to 16 residues.

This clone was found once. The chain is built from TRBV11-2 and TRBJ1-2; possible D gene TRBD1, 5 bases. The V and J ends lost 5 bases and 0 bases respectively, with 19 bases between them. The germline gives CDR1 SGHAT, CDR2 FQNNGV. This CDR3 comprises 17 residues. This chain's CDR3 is CASSPGPLGGTNYGYTF. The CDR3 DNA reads TGTGCCAGCAGCCCCGGCCCCCTGGGGGGAACTAACTATGGCTACACCTTC.

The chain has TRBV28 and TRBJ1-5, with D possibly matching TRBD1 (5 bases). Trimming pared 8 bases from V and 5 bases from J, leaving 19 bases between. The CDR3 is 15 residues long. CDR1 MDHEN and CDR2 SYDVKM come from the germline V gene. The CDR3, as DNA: TGTGCCAGCCGGACCCACCAGGGTGGCCATCAGCCCCAGCATTTT. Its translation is CASRTHQGGHQPQHF. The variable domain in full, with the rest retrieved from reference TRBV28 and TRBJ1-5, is DVKVTQSSRYLVKRTGEKVFLECVQDMDHENMFWYRQDPGLGLRLIYFSYDVKMKEKGDIPEGYSVSREKKERFSLILESASTNQTSMYLCASRTHQGGHQPQHFGDGTRLSIL.

Written as DNA, the CDR3 is TGTGCCAGCAGTTACTCGGCCGGGACTGAAGCTTTCTTT. Translation gives CASSYSAGTEAFF. This chain links TRBV6-6 with TRBJ1-1, with D hard to call. Trimming cost V 0 bases and J 5 bases, with 7 bases left between them. Germline V gene sequence: CDR1 MNHNY, CDR2 SVGAGI (reference sequence). CDR3 size: 13 residues.

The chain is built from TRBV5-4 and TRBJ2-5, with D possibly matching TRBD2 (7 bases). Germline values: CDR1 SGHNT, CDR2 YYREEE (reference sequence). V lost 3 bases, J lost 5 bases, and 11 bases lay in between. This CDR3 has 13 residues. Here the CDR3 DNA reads TGTGCCAGCAGCTCGGGGGGCGGGGAGACCCAGTACTTC. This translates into CASSSGGGETQYF.

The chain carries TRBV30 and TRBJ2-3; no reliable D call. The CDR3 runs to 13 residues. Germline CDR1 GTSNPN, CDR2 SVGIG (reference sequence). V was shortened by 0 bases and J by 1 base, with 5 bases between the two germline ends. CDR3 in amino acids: CAWSVWGTDTQYF. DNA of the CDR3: TGTGCCTGGAGTGTATGGGGCACAGATACGCAGTATTTT.

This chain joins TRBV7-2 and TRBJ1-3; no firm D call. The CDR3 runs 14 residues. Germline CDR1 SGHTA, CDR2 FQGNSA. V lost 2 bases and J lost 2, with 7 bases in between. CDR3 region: CASSLSGAGNTIYF. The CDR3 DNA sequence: TGTGCCAGCAGCTTATCCGGGGCTGGAAACACCATATATTTT. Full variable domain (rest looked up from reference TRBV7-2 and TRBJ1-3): GAGVSQSPSNKVTEKGKDVELRCDPISGHTALYWYRQSLGQGLEFLIYFQGNSAPDKSGLPSDRFSAERTGGSVSTLTIQRTQQEDSAVYLCASSLSGAGNTIYFGEGSWLTVV.

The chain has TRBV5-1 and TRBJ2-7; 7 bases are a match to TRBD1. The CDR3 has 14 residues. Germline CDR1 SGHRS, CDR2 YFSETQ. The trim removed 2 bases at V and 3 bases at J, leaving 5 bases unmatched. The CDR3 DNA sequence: TGCGCCAGCAGCTTCGTCGCAGGGGGCTACGAGCAGTACTTC. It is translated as CASSFVAGGYEQYF.

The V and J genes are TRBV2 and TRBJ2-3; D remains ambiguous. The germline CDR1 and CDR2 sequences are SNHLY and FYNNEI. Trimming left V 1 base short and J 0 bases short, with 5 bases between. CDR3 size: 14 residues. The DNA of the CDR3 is TGTGCCAGCAGTGAAGAACCGAGCACAGATACGCAGTATTTT. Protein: CASSEEPSTDTQYF.

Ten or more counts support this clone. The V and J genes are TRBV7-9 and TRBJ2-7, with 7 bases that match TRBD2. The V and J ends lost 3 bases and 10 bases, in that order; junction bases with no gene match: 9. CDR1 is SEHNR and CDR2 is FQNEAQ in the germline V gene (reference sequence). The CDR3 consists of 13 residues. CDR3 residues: CASSLSRREEQYF. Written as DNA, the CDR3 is TGTGCCAGCAGCTTGTCCCGCCGGGAGGAACAGTACTTC.

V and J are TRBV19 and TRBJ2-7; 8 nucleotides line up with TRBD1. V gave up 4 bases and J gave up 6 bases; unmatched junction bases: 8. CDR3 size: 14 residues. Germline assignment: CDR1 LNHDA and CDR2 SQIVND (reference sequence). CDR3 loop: CASSKRTGTGEQYF. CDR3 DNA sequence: TGTGCCAGTAGTAAGAGGACAGGGACCGGCGAGCAGTACTTC.

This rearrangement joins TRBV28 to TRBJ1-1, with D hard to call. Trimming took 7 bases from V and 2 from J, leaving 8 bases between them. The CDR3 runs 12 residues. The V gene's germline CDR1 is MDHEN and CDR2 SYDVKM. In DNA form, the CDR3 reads TGTGCCAGCAATACCATTAACACTGAAGCTTTCTTT. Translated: CASNTINTEAFF. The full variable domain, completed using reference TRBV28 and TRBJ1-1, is DVKVTQSSRYLVKRTGEKVFLECVQDMDHENMFWYRQDPGLGLRLIYFSYDVKMKEKGDIPEGYSVSREKKERFSLILESASTNQTSMYLCASNTINTEAFFGQGTRLTVV.

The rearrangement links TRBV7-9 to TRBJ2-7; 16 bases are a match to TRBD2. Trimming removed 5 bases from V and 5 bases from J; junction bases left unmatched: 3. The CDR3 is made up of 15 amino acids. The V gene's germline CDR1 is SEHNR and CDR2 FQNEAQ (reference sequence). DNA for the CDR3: TGTGCCAGCAGCCCAGGGACTAGCGGGAGGGACGAGCAGTACTTC. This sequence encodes CASSPGTSGRDEQYF.

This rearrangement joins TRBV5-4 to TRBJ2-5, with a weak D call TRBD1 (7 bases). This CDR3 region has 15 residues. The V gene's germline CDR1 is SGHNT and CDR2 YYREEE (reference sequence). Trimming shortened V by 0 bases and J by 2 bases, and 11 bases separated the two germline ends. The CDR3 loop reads CASSLAGGKQETQYF. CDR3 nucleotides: TGTGCCAGCAGCTTGGCAGGGGGGAAACAAGAGACCCAGTACTTC. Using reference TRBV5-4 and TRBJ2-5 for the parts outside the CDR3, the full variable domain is ETGVTQSPTHLIKTRGQQVTLRCSSQSGHNTVSWYQQALGQGPQFIFQYYREEENGRGNFPPRFSGLQFPNYSSELNVNALELDDSALYLCASSLAGGKQETQYFGPGTRLLVL.